One sample yielded the 16 T cell receptor beta chains listed below, sequenced in a study of blood T cell repertoires in COVID-19. TCRdb's copy holds only in-frame clones and misses some; the assay was immunoSEQ multiplex PCR. The data hold about 270,000 clones, with under 95% observed a single time. What was sequenced was PBMCs or T cells enriched from blood (not recorded which). Receptor source: a woman between 35 and 50 years old with acute COVID-19.

V gene TRBV9 combines with J gene TRBJ1-5; possibly TRBD1 for D (6 bases). Trimming pared 4 bases from V and 4 bases from J, leaving 12 bases between. CDR1 is SGDLS and CDR2 is YYNGEE in the germline V gene. The CDR3 is made up of 14 amino acids. The CDR3: CASSPRTANQPQHF. CDR3 nucleotide sequence: TGTGCCAGCAGCCCTCGGACAGCTAATCAGCCCCAGCATTTT.

The chain recombines TRBV5-1 with TRBJ1-1; the D gene is possibly TRBD1 (6 bases). The germline CDR1 and CDR2 sequences are SGHRS and YFSETQ. The V gene lost 0 bases and the J gene lost 1 base, with 16 bases spanning the gap. The length of the CDR3 is 17 residues. CDR3 region: CASSLASGVIGNTEAFF. The CDR3 nucleotides are TGCGCCAGCAGCTTGGCCTCAGGGGTGATTGGGAACACTGAAGCTTTCTTT. The whole variable domain, remainder taken from reference TRBV5-1 and TRBJ1-1, is KAGVTQTPRYLIKTRGQQVTLSCSPISGHRSVSWYQQTPGQGLQFLFEYFSETQRNKGNFPGRFSGRQFSNSRSEMNVSTLELGDSALYLCASSLASGVIGNTEAFFGQGTRLTVV.

V gene TRBV11-3 combines with J gene TRBJ2-5, with no clear D. Germline CDR1 SGHNT, CDR2 YENEEA. V was trimmed by 0 bases and J by 5 bases, leaving 10 bases between them. This CDR3 has 14 residues. The CDR3 nucleotides are TGTGCCAGCAGCTTAGACGTTTCTTTGGAGACCCAGTACTTC. It translates to CASSLDVSLETQYF.

The gene calls are TRBV30 and TRBJ2-2, with D possibly TRBD1 on 6 matching bases. This CDR3 contains 15 residues. Trimming stripped 0 bases from V and 5 bases from J, with 13 bases between. Germline CDR1 reads GTSNPN; CDR2 reads SVGIG (reference sequence). Here the CDR3 reads CAWSVRGLQTGELFF. Written as DNA, the CDR3 is TGTGCCTGGAGTGTAAGGGGGTTACAGACCGGGGAGCTGTTTTTT.

In this sample, this clone turned up once. This chain uses TRBV2 with TRBJ1-2; the D is unclear. The CDR3 consists of 13 residues. Germline-derived CDR1 and CDR2 are SNHLY and FYNNEI. V was pared by 5 bases and J by 6 bases, with 13 bases between. CDR3 bases: TGTGCCAGCAGTCCTCGACGGGAGGATGGCTACACCTTC. The encoded protein is CASSPRREDGYTF.

The gene calls are TRBV19 and TRBJ1-4; 12 bases are shared with TRBD1. Germline trimming cut 3 bases from V and 8 bases from J; bases unmatched to any gene: 13. The length of the CDR3 is 18 residues. CDR1 and CDR2 (germline): LNHDA, SQIVND (reference sequence). The CDR3, as DNA: TGTGCCAGTAGTATGCAGGGGACAGGGGGCCGGAGTGGAGAAAAACTGTTTTTT. Translated, it gives CASSMQGTGGRSGEKLFF.

This chain uses TRBV5-4 with TRBJ1-2, with 10 bases lining up with TRBD1. Germline V lookup: CDR1 SGHNT, CDR2 YYREEE (reference sequence). CDR3 length: 16 residues. The trim removed 1 base at V and 8 bases at J, leaving 11 bases unmatched. The CDR3 sequence is CASSLLGQGDHRGYTF. CDR3 nucleotide sequence: TGTGCCAGCAGCTTGCTTGGACAGGGGGACCATAGGGGCTACACCTTC. The whole variable domain, remainder taken from reference TRBV5-4 and TRBJ1-2, is ETGVTQSPTHLIKTRGQQVTLRCSSQSGHNTVSWYQQALGQGPQFIFQYYREEENGRGNFPPRFSGLQFPNYSSELNVNALELDDSALYLCASSLLGQGDHRGYTFGSGTRLTVV.

The V gene is TRBV30, the J gene TRBJ2-1; D is unresolved. Germline V gene lookup returns CDR1 GTSNPN and CDR2 SVGIG (reference sequence). Trimming pared 1 base from V and 11 bases from J, leaving 12 bases between. This CDR3 contains 12 residues. CDR3 bases: TGTGCCTGGAGTGGCGGCCACGTCCAGCAGTTCTTC. This translates into CAWSGGHVQQFF.

The chain couples TRBV7-8 to TRBJ2-1, with 13 bases lining up with TRBD2. The V and J ends lost 2 bases and 5 bases, in that order; junction bases with no gene match: 6. Germline CDR1 SGHVS, CDR2 FQNEAQ. This CDR3 region has 17 residues. CDR3 bases: TGTGCCAGCAGCTTAAGGACTAGCGGGAGCATCCACAATGAGCAGTTCTTC. This gives the protein CASSLRTSGSIHNEQFF.

This clone was observed once. The chain uses TRBV11-1 and TRBJ2-5; TRBD2 matches 7 bases. This CDR3 contains 15 residues. Looked up from germline, CDR1 is SGHAT and CDR2 is FQDESV (reference sequence). V trimming: 7 bases; J trimming: 4 bases; junction bases outside the gene matches: 12. The CDR3 protein is CASTQLGGTAETQYF. CDR3 nucleotide sequence: TGTGCCAGCACCCAACTGGGGGGGACTGCAGAGACCCAGTACTTC.

The chain combines TRBV6-2 or TRBV6-3 with TRBJ1-5; maybe TRBD1 (5 bases). Germline CDR1 reads MNHEY; CDR2 reads SVGEGT. CDR3 length: 15 amino acids. V was shortened by 6 bases and J by 6 bases, with 18 bases between the two germline ends. Here the CDR3 reads CASSLGAGGGQPQHF. CDR3 in DNA: TGTGCCAGCAGCCTTGGGGCGGGAGGAGGTCAGCCCCAGCATTTT.

The J gene is TRBJ2-7, the V gene TRBV5-1, with 9 bases fitting TRBD1. The CDR3 is 14 amino acids. Trimming removed 4 bases from V and 7 bases from J; junction bases left unmatched: 9. CDR1 is SGHRS, CDR2 YFSETQ, per germline. CDR3 nucleotides: TGCGCCAGCAGCATTCCGGGACAGGGTCGAGAGCAGTACTTC. Encoded protein: CASSIPGQGREQYF.

The chain couples TRBV28 to TRBJ2-7, with 9 positions matching TRBD1. Looked up from germline, CDR1 is MDHEN and CDR2 is SYDVKM. J lost 5 bases, V lost 3 bases, and 8 bases had no gene match. This CDR3 region has 15 residues. CDR3 region: CASSFLYRGRHEQYF. In DNA, the CDR3 is TGTGCCAGCAGTTTCCTCTACAGGGGGCGTCACGAGCAGTACTTC.

J is TRBJ1-4 and V is TRBV9; the D gene is possibly TRBD1 (5 bases). The germline gives CDR1 SGDLS, CDR2 YYNGEE. V lost 0 bases, J lost 7 bases, and 13 bases lay in between. There are 15 residues in the CDR3. CDR3 nucleotides: TGTGCCAGCAGCGTAGTGGGACTCCCCGGTGAAAAACTGTTTTTT. It encodes CASSVVGLPGEKLFF.

This chain links TRBV5-3 with TRBJ2-2; 7 positions match TRBD1. TRBV5-3 is designated an ORF whose function remains uncertain. This CDR3 is 16 amino acids long. With 0 bases clipped from V and 7 bases from J, the junction kept 9 bases outside the gene matches. CDR3 residues: CARSLAKEGAIGELFF. The CDR3, as DNA: TGTGCCAGAAGCTTGGCCAAAGAGGGGGCTATCGGGGAGCTGTTTTTT.

Details on this clone: The same CDR3 arises from other DNA sequences in this sample as well. The chain is built from TRBV5-1 and TRBJ1-5; 8 bases line up with TRBD1. Trimming cost V 4 bases and J 6 bases; bases outside gene matches: 6. CDR1 and CDR2 (germline): SGHRS, YFSETQ. CDR3 length: 14 residues. CDR3 nucleotide sequence: TGCGCCAGCAGCCCCGGACAGGGAGGTCAGCCCCAGCATTTT. Translation gives CASSPGQGGQPQHF.